Here is one T cell receptor beta chain with its context. The entry originates in a study of control samples from healthy donors and cancer patients. Sequencing was performed with immunoSEQ multiplex PCR; in TCRdb, only in-frame clones are kept and a portion is missing. The data hold roughly 130,000 clones, with roughly 90% observed a single time. V was cut by 0 bases and J by 4 bases, with 5 bases left in between. Germline CDR1 reads SGHRS; CDR2 reads YFSETQ. The CDR3 runs to 12 residues. Sequenced: blood. V is TRBV5-1 and J is TRBJ2-7; D call uncertain. The TCR originated in a man younger than 30 in good health. For the CDR3, the DNA is TGCGCCAGCAGCTTGGACAGATACGAGCAGTACTTC. It codes for CASSLDRYEQYF.